This record concerns one T cell receptor (beta chain) sequence. The antigen remains unidentified. Germline CDR1 reads LGHNA; CDR2 reads YNFKEQ. Trimming took 4 bases from V and 1 from J; bases not matched to a gene: 10. This CDR3 contains 17 residues. The record originates from a study of siplizumab effects on memory and regulatory T cells. General study results and limits: Roughly 75-97% of proliferating CD4+ or CD8+ clones lacked a naive or memory phenotype that could be assigned. Naive T cells apparently outstripped memory cells in diversity and seemed major alloresponse contributors.

The method was immunoSEQ multiplex PCR; TCRdb's version includes in-frame clones alone and lacks a portion of them. The sample lists 100,000 or so clones, over 90% occurring once. This chain connects TRBV4-2 to TRBJ2-4; 7 nucleotides match TRBD2. The source is a human donor in good health. The specimen was non-Treg CD4+ T cells sorted from blood. The CDR3 nucleotides read TGTGCCAGCAGCCCTCAACTAGGCGGGAGTGCCAAAAACATTCAGTACTTC. Its protein is CASSPQLGGSAKNIQYF.